This TCR beta chain was recorded in a study of human T cells and chemical hapten exposure. Turning to the study itself: Small differences in pooled library volume mainly drove the variation in TCR yields per sample.

Germline values: CDR1 SGHRS, CDR2 YFSETQ. The CDR3 spans 14 residues. The time point here: pre-sensitization, week 0. Regarding treatment: therapeutic diphenylcyclopropenone sensitization with weekly scalp DPC. Those who donated were patients with alopecia, 18 to 70 years of age, and suitable for DPC. TCRdb recomputed calls from the RACE reads with MiXCR, one row per CDR3 protein. The table has tens of thousands of distinct CDR3 sequences, approximately 7.6% seen once. Comment on this clonotype: The antigen remains unidentified. Given a much more abundant clone one base away, this may be a read error.

Study conclusions and caveats: Large CDR3 similarity clusters arose significantly more often from expanded TCRs than from controls.

The clonotype was recovered from a woman aged 50 to 65 with alopecia areata. Some clones in this sample may be carry-over from other donors' samples. Sample: whole blood, taken in connection with sensitization to the hapten diphenylcyclopropenone (DPC). This sequence joins TRBV5-1 and TRBJ1-1; TRBD1 is a possible D gene (5 bases). The CDR3 loop reads CTSSLDQGWTEAFF. Here the CDR3 DNA reads TGCACCAGCAGCTTGGATCAGGGATGGACTGAAGCTTTCTTT.